The source of this T cell receptor (beta chain) is a study of T-cell memory formation after mild COVID-19. Background on the study: Clusters were largely donor specific. General observations from the study: CD4/CD8 balance characterized clones contracting day 15 to 85, and CD4+ skew characterized later expanders. CD8+ contracting clones occupied EMRA, while CD4+ ones occupied mainly CM and EM.

MiXCR, run by TCRdb on the 5' RACE reads, gives a single entry per CDR3 protein. The sample yields over 350,000 distinct CDR3 sequences, less than 25% seen once. Concerning this clonotype itself: Its cognate antigen is unknown.

CDR3 length equals 13 residues. Trimming pared 6 bases from V and 10 bases from J, leaving 16 bases between. The sample taken for sequencing was PBMCs or a T cell subset sorted from them (not recorded which). The chain is built from TRBV12-3 or TRBV12-4 and TRBJ2-1, with D perhaps matching TRBD1 (6 bases). This receptor was taken from an adult woman who had mild COVID-19 (a few samples of this study predate the infection). Cell type and time point are not known. Here the CDR3 DNA reads TGTGCCAGCAGACTCATAGGGGGTAGGGAGCAGTTCTTC. This translates into CASRLIGGREQFF.